The 3 T cell receptor beta chains given below trace back to one sample, sequenced in a study of control samples from healthy donors and cancer patients. The table came from immunoSEQ multiplex PCR; TCRdb's copy has only in-frame clones and leaves some out. The table shows 150,000 to 200,000 clones, with roughly 92% occurring only once. What was sequenced was blood. Every receptor here comes from a man aged 30 to 39 in good health.

V and J are TRBV6-2 or TRBV6-3 and TRBJ1-2; the D gene is possibly TRBD1 (6 bases). CDR1 is MNHEY, CDR2 SVGEGT, per germline. Between the trimmed V and J ends, which lost 6 bases and 4 bases, there was a span of 21 bases. The CDR3 contains 16 residues. The CDR3 here is CASSPRGQGSFYGYTF. The DNA for the CDR3 is TGTGCCAGCAGCCCTCGAGGGCAGGGGAGTTTCTATGGCTACACCTTC.

The V call is TRBV11-2, the J call TRBJ2-7; D is undetermined. Trimming left V 1 base short and J 0 bases short, with 7 bases between. The CDR3 is 14 amino acids. Germline CDR1 SGHAT, CDR2 FQNNGV. The CDR3 sequence is CASSLGTASYEQYF. In DNA form, the CDR3 reads TGTGCCAGCAGCTTAGGCACCGCCTCCTACGAGCAGTACTTC.

The chain couples TRBV6-5 to TRBJ1-2; D not certain. From germline, CDR1 is MNHEY and CDR2 SVGAGI. This CDR3 is 12 amino acids long. V was cut by 2 bases and J by 8 bases, with 9 bases left in between. CDR3 region: CASSYPAGGYTF. The DNA for the CDR3 is TGTGCCAGCAGTTACCCGGCCGGGGGCTACACCTTC.